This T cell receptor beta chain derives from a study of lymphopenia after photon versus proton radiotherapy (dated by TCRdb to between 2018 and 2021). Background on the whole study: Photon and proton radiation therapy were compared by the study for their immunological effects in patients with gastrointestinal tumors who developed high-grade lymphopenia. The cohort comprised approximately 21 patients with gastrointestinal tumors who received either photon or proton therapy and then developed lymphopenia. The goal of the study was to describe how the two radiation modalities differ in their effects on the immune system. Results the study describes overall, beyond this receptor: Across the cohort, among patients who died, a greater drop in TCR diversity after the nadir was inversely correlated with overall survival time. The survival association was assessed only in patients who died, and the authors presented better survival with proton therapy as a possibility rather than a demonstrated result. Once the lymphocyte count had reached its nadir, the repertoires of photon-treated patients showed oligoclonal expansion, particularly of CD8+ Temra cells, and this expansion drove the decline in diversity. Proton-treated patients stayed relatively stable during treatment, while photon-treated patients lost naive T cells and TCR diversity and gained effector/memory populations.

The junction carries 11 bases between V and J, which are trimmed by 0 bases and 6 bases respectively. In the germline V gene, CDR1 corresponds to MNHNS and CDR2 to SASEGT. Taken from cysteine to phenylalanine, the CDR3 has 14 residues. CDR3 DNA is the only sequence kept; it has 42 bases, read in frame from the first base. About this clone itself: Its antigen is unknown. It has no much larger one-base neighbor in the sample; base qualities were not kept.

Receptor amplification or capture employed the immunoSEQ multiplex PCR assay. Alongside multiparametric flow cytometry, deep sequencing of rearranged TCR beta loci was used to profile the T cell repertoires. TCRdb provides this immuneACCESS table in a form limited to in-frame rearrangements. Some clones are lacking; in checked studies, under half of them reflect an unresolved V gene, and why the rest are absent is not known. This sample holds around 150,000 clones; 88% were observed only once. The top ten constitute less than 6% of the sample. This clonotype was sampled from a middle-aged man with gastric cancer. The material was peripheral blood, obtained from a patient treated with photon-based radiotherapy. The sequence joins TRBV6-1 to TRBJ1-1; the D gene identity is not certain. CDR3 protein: CASSEARRGAEAFF. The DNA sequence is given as TGTGCCAGCAGTGAAGCGAGGAGAGGCGCTGAAGCTTTCTTT.